Listed here is a single TCR beta chain. Its matching antigen is unknown. This record belongs to a study of shared clonotypes between healthy human individuals. Study-wide findings and caveats: Among the subsets, naive ones generally showed larger estimated richness than memory ones.

Investigators divided CD4+ cells into CD45RA+ naive and CD45RA-negative memory subsets. Measured with immunoSEQ multiplex PCR; TCRdb has only the in-frame clones, and not every one. The sample carries some 2,100,000 clones, under 97% recorded once. Sequenced input: naive CD4+ T cells sorted from blood. The subset here: CD45RA+ positively selected. This sequence originates from a man aged 18 to 30 in good health.

In DNA, the CDR3 is TGCGCCAGCAGTCGAGCGGGAGGGGAAATCAATGAGCAGTTCTTC. Its translation: CASSRAGGEINEQFF. The chain carries TRBV4-1 and TRBJ2-1; 10 nucleotides match TRBD2. Germline CDR1 reads MGHRA; CDR2 reads YSYEKL. The CDR3 sequence is 15 residues long. V dropped 6 bases and J dropped 6; count of bases not matched to a gene: 8.